This record concerns one TCR beta chain sequence. The conserved phenylalanine or tryptophan is not found at the CDR3 terminus, so this likely reflects a read error. No DNA is shown, since the ends of the CDR3 on it are uncertain; the CDR3 is the one TCRdb lists. This record belongs to a study of shared clonotypes between healthy human individuals. Only in-frame clones appear in the TCRdb table, and some are missing; sequencing was by immunoSEQ multiplex PCR. This sample has over 850,000 clones, with 70% to 80% found just once. Germline V gives CDR1 MGHRA, CDR2 YSYEKL. The CDR3 contains 12 residues when both ends are counted.

Sample: memory CD4+ T cells from PBMCs. Subset denoted: CD45RA-negative fraction. The source of this sequence is a man aged 18 to 30 in good health. Some clones in this sample may be carry-over from other donors' samples. The chain employs TRBV4-1 and TRBJ2-7; the table calls TRBD1, which could not be checked here. CDR3 sequence: CASSQDWYSQSG.